This is a list of T cell receptor beta chains from one sample in a study of CD8+CD57+ T cells in acquired aplastic anemia. MiXCR, run by TCRdb on the reads, gives a single entry per CDR3 protein. There are approximately 270,000 distinct CDR3 sequences in the sample; 50% to 70% occur only once, and 8% lies in the top ten. Sequenced: sorted CD4+, CD8+, or CD8+CD57+ T cells (not recorded which) from PBMCs. Every receptor here comes from a human donor with severe aplastic anemia or a healthy control (not recorded which). Both conserved end residues are part of each CDR3. D genes are given only for firm matches. Not all rows give a size; the values are once, few, many and, for expanded clones, a class.

v_call	d_call	j_call	clone_size	cdr3_nt	cdr3_aa
TRBV9	NA	TRBJ2-5	NA	TGTGCCAGCAGCGCCGGCGATGGAGAGACCCAGTACTTC	CASSAGDGETQYF
TRBV7-8	NA	TRBJ2-5	many	TGTGCCAGCAGCTTAGGCGGGACCCTTTCAGAGACCCAGTACTTC	CASSLGGTLSETQYF
TRBV11-2	NA	TRBJ1-2	many	TGTGCCAGCAGCAGCATCCGTCGACAGGTCCCATCCCCAAACTATGGCTACACCTTC	CASSSIRRQVPSPNYGYTF
TRBV14	TRBD1	TRBJ2-7	NA	TGTGCCAGCAGCCAAGAGGGCCAGGGGGCGGTTAAGTCCTACGAGCAGTACTTC	CASSQEGQGAVKSYEQYF
TRBV7-2	NA	TRBJ2-6	NA	TGTGCCAGCAGCTTGATGGACGCAGGCTCTGGGGCCAGCGTCCTGACTTTC	CASSLMDAGSGASVLTF
TRBV5-1	NA	TRBJ1-1	many	TGCGCCAGCAGCTTGGATGGGGGGCCGGGTACTGAAGCTTTCTTT	CASSLDGGPGTEAFF
TRBV29-1	TRBD2	TRBJ2-1	NA	TGCAGCGTCGAAGGAATAGGACTAGCGACCCCCCACAATGAGCAGTTCTTC	CSVEGIGLATPHNEQFF
TRBV7-2	TRBD2	TRBJ2-7	NA	TGTGCCAGCAGCGGGCCTAGCGGGGGGATCTACGAGCAGTACTTC	CASSGPSGGIYEQYF
TRBV30	NA	TRBJ2-3	many	TGTGCCTGGAGTGAGGACGGAAGACTCACAGATACGCAGTATTTT	CAWSEDGRLTDTQYF
TRBV20-1	NA	TRBJ2-1	NA	TGCAGTGCTAGAGATCTGGTGGGGTACAATGGGCAGTTCTTC	CSARDLVGYNGQFF
TRBV25-1	TRBD2	TRBJ2-1	NA	TGTGCCAGCAGTGAACATAGGACTAGCGGTAATGAGCAGTTCTTC	CASSEHRTSGNEQFF
TRBV10-3	TRBD2	TRBJ2-5	NA	TGTGCCATCAGTGAGGGTAGCGGGAGAGGAGTTGAGACCCAGTACTTC	CAISEGSGRGVETQYF
TRBV7-2	TRBD2	TRBJ2-5	NA	TGTGCCAGCAGCACTGGACTAGTCTTCGAGACCCAGTACTTC	CASSTGLVFETQYF
TRBV19	NA	TRBJ2-7	NA	TGTGCCAGTAGTAATCCCGGAAGCTCCTACGAGCAGTACTTC	CASSNPGSSYEQYF
TRBV7-2	NA	TRBJ1-1	many	TGTGCCAGCAGCTTCACTTACTCGTCTGAAGCTTTCTTT	CASSFTYSSEAFF
TRBV9	NA	TRBJ1-1	NA	TGTGCCAGCAGTGGATACCCGGGAGGGGGCACTGAAGCTTTCTTT	CASSGYPGGGTEAFF
TRBV24-1	NA	TRBJ2-1	NA	TGTGCCACCAGTGTTTCGACTAGTCTCTACGAGCGGTTCTTC	CATSVSTSLYERFF
TRBV20-1	NA	TRBJ1-2	once	TGCAGTGCGAGGGAGGGGGGATCAGGGGTTTATGGCTACACCTTC	CSAREGGSGVYGYTF
TRBV7-2	TRBD2	TRBJ2-5	NA	TGTGCCAGCAGCAGGACTAGCGGGGGACAAGAGACCCAGTACTTC	CASSRTSGGQETQYF
TRBV5-1	TRBD2	TRBJ2-1	NA	TGCGCCAGCAGCTCCGGGACTAGCGGGGGGGCACAGTTCTTC	CASSSGTSGGAQFF
TRBV6-2/TRBV6-3	NA	TRBJ1-5	many	TGTGCCAGCACCTCGGACAGTCAGAATCAGCCCCAGCATTTT	CASTSDSQNQPQHF
TRBV13	NA	TRBJ2-2	many	TGTGCCAGCAGCTTCGAACATACGAGGGGGGAGCTGTTTTTT	CASSFEHTRGELFF
TRBV20-1	NA	TRBJ2-7	few	TGCAGTGCCACGGGGCCGGGGATAAAAATCTACGAGCAGTACTTC	CSATGPGIKIYEQYF
TRBV7-2	NA	TRBJ2-3	NA	TGTGCCAGCAGCTTAGACTGGGCTTCCACAGATACGCAGTATTTT	CASSLDWASTDTQYF
TRBV10-3	TRBD1	TRBJ2-3	NA	TGTGCCAGCAACGAACCAACAGGGGGAACAGATACGCAGTATTTT	CASNEPTGGTDTQYF
TRBV29-1	NA	TRBJ1-3	few	TGCAGCGTTGTCCACCCTCGCTCTGGAAACACCATATATTTT	CSVVHPRSGNTIYF
TRBV2	TRBD1	TRBJ1-2	many	TGTGCCAGCAGTCCGATCACAGGGGGACCTAGTCATGGCTACACCTTC	CASSPITGGPSHGYTF
TRBV20-1	NA	TRBJ1-1	NA	TGCAGTGCTCCACGGTGGGGCGCCGTGGACACTGAAGCTTTCTTT	CSAPRWGAVDTEAFF
TRBV7-6	NA	TRBJ2-1	NA	TGTGCCAGCAGCTTAGTCGCTAAGGCCTACAATGAGCAGTTCTTC	CASSLVAKAYNEQFF
TRBV20-1	NA	TRBJ1-4	NA	TGCAGTGCTAGGCCCGGGCCGCAGGAACTGTTTTTT	CSARPGPQELFF
TRBV7-9	NA	TRBJ2-5	NA	TGTGCCAGCCGGGGGATAGGTTACAATGAGACCCAGTACTTC	CASRGIGYNETQYF
TRBV29-1	TRBD1	TRBJ1-1	NA	TGCAGCGTTAGGACAGGCTCAACTGAAGCTTTCTTT	CSVRTGSTEAFF
TRBV24-1	TRBD2	TRBJ2-5	few	TGTGCCACCAGTGATCGACTAGCGGGGGAAGGAGAGACCCAGTACTTC	CATSDRLAGEGETQYF
TRBV20-1	NA	TRBJ1-1	NA	TGCAGTGCTAGAGCCGGCCAGAGGGCTTTCTTT	CSARAGQRAFF
TRBV2	NA	TRBJ2-7	once	TGTGCCAGCAGCCCGCCGGACCCCTCCTACGAGCAGTACTTC	CASSPPDPSYEQYF
TRBV7-2	NA	TRBJ2-7	NA	TGTGCCAGCAGCTCGGAGGCAGCGACCTACGAGCAGTACTTC	CASSSEAATYEQYF
TRBV7-7	NA	TRBJ1-5	NA	TGTGCCAGCAGCCAAGGCGGTAGGGGGGTGGGCAATCAGCCCCAGCATTTT	CASSQGGRGVGNQPQHF
TRBV19	TRBD1	TRBJ1-3	many	TGTGCCAGTAGTAAGACGGGACAGACCGGCTCTGGAAACACCATATATTTT	CASSKTGQTGSGNTIYF
TRBV7-3	NA	TRBJ1-1	NA	TGTGCCAGCAGCTCCAACAGGGACCTAACTGAAGCTTTCTTT	CASSSNRDLTEAFF
TRBV10-3	NA	TRBJ1-2	NA	TGTGCCATCAGTGAGTCCTTGGGCTACACCTTC	CAISESLGYTF
TRBV4-1	NA	TRBJ1-4	many	TGCGCCAGCAGCCAAGGGGCCACCGGATATAATGAAAAACTGTTTTTT	CASSQGATGYNEKLFF
TRBV7-2	TRBD1	TRBJ2-5	NA	TGTGCCAGCAGCTACAGGGGGCAGAGAGAGACCCAGTACTTC	CASSYRGQRETQYF
TRBV10-1	NA	TRBJ2-7	few	TGCGCCAGCAGTCTACTAGCTCTCGACTACGAGCAGTACTTC	CASSLLALDYEQYF
TRBV5-6	NA	TRBJ1-2	few	TGTGCCAGCAGCTTGCTCTGGCTCTATGGCTACACCTTC	CASSLLWLYGYTF
TRBV5-6	NA	TRBJ1-1	many	TGTGCCAGCAGCTTGGGACAGACCGAAGCTTTCTTT	CASSLGQTEAFF
TRBV20-1	TRBD1	TRBJ2-5	NA	TGCAGTGCCCCGGGACAGGGGTTGGGGACCCAGTACTTC	CSAPGQGLGTQYF
TRBV7-9	TRBD2	TRBJ2-5	many	TGTGCCAGCAGCTTGGAAGGGAGGGCCCCCCGAGAGACCCAGTACTTC	CASSLEGRAPRETQYF
TRBV20-1	TRBD1	TRBJ1-2	NA	TGCAGTGTCCCGGACAGGGGTTATGGCTACACCTTC	CSVPDRGYGYTF